A selection of T cell receptor beta chains follows, all from one sample in a study of T-cell memory formation after mild COVID-19. TCRdb reanalysed the 5' RACE reads using MiXCR and keeps one entry per CDR3 protein. This sample has about half a million distinct CDR3 sequences, with about 18% found just once. The sequenced sample consisted of PBMCs or a T cell subset sorted from them (not recorded which). Receptors were obtained from an adult woman who had mild COVID-19 (a few samples of this study predate the infection). Cell type and time point are not known. CDR3s include the opening cysteine and the closing phenylalanine or tryptophan. D genes are given only for firm matches. Size tells how often a clone was seen (once, few, many) or the class of an expanded clone, and some rows leave it out.

v_call,d_call,clone_size,j_call,cdr3_nt,cdr3_aa
TRBV12-3/TRBV12-4,.,few,TRBJ2-7,TGTGCCAGCAGCAGGTCCCTGGACGAGCAGTACTTC,CASSRSLDEQYF
TRBV5-5,TRBD1,few,TRBJ2-2,TGTGCCAGCAGCTGGGGCAGGGGGAACGGGGAGCTGTTTTTT,CASSWGRGNGELFF
TRBV5-1,.,.,TRBJ2-1,TGCGCCAGCAGCTTTGACCGGGGTACTGAGCAGTTCTTC,CASSFDRGTEQFF
TRBV7-8,.,.,TRBJ1-2,TGTGCCAGCAGCTATGGGGCAGCCTATGGCTACACCTTC,CASSYGAAYGYTF
TRBV6-5,TRBD2,few,TRBJ2-7,TGTGCCAGCAGATCCGATACTAGCGGGGGTTACGAGCAGTACTTC,CASRSDTSGGYEQYF
TRBV7-8,.,.,TRBJ1-3,TGTGCCAGCCGACAGTTGGGTCCCGGAAACACCATATATTTT,CASRQLGPGNTIYF
TRBV12-3/TRBV12-4,.,few,TRBJ1-3,TGTGCCAGCAGTTTGGGGTACCCGGACAGTCCTGGAAACACCATATATTTT,CASSLGYPDSPGNTIYF
TRBV11-3,.,few,TRBJ1-1,TGTGCCAGCAGCCAACGCGGGGCAGGCATCTTGAACACTGAAGCTTTCTTT,CASSQRGAGILNTEAFF
TRBV9,.,few,TRBJ2-3,TGTGCCAGCAGCGTAGCGATCACAGATACGCAGTATTTT,CASSVAITDTQYF
TRBV7-6,.,.,TRBJ2-7,TGTGCCAGCAGCTTAGCGCCAGGGGAGATGAGTGAGCAGTACTTC,CASSLAPGEMSEQYF
TRBV6-1,.,.,TRBJ2-2,TGTGCCAGCAGTGAAGGGGGGGCAGGCACCGGGGAGCTGTTTTTT,CASSEGGAGTGELFF
TRBV24-1,TRBD1,.,TRBJ2-7,TGTGCCACCAGTGATCCCCACGCAGGGGGCGCGTCCGAGCAGTACTTC,CATSDPHAGGASEQYF
TRBV12-3/TRBV12-4,.,many,TRBJ2-2,TGTGCCAGCAGTTTATATCCCCAAGGCACCGGGGAGCTGTTTTTT,CASSLYPQGTGELFF
TRBV2,TRBD1,.,TRBJ2-4,TGTGCCAGCAGTATCGGGACAGGCGCCAAAAACATTCAGTACTTC,CASSIGTGAKNIQYF
TRBV2,TRBD2,.,TRBJ2-3,TGTGCCAGCAAGGACAAGACTAGCGAGGCAGATACGCAGTATTTT,CASKDKTSEADTQYF
TRBV6-2/TRBV6-3,.,many,TRBJ2-3,TGTGCCAGCATGGAGACCGGCACAGATACGCAGTATTTT,CASMETGTDTQYF
TRBV29-1,TRBD1,few,TRBJ1-1,TGCAGCGTTGAAGGTCCAGGGGGAGACACTGAAGCTTTCTTT,CSVEGPGGDTEAFF
TRBV6-1,TRBD1,.,TRBJ2-7,TGTGCCAGCAGTGAATTGCGGGACAGGGACTCCTACGAGCAGTACTTC,CASSELRDRDSYEQYF
TRBV7-2,.,.,TRBJ2-5,TGTGCCAGCGGGTGGGGGCAAGAGACCCAGTACTTC,CASGWGQETQYF
TRBV23-1,.,.,TRBJ2-7,TGCGCCAGCAGTCAAGCCCCGGGTAGCTCCTACGAGCAGTACTTC,CASSQAPGSSYEQYF
TRBV11-2,.,.,TRBJ2-1,TGTGCCAGCAGCTTAGAATTTCGGGCTAGCGCGAACTACAATGAGCAGTTCTTC,CASSLEFRASANYNEQFF
TRBV5-1,.,few,TRBJ2-7,TGCGCCAGCAGCTCGGAACCGGCGAGGTACGAGCAGTACTTC,CASSSEPARYEQYF
TRBV20-1,TRBD1,.,TRBJ1-2,TGCAGTGCCGGACAGGGGGCAACTGGCTACACCTTC,CSAGQGATGYTF
TRBV12-3/TRBV12-4,TRBD2,many,TRBJ2-3,TGTGCCAGCAAGGTGGGACTATCCACAGATACGCAGTATTTT,CASKVGLSTDTQYF
TRBV5-4,.,few,TRBJ2-5,TGTGCCAGCAGCTTGGCCCTCAGGGGAGGAGAGACCCAGTACTTC,CASSLALRGGETQYF
TRBV20-1,TRBD2,few,TRBJ2-1,TGCAGTGCTAGTTCGACTAGCGGGGTAGAGTACTATGAGCAGTTCTTC,CSASSTSGVEYYEQFF
TRBV6-1,.,.,TRBJ1-1,TGTGCCAGCAGTGGGGGACAAGTGAACACTGAAGCTTTCTTT,CASSGGQVNTEAFF
TRBV7-6,.,.,TRBJ2-7,TGTGCCAGCAGCTTACTTTCGGGTGTTGACTACGAGCAGTACTTC,CASSLLSGVDYEQYF
TRBV4-1,TRBD2,many,TRBJ2-1,TGCGCCAGCAGCCACCCGGGACTAGCGGGGGGGCCGGATTACAATGAGCAGTTCTTC,CASSHPGLAGGPDYNEQFF